This TCR beta chain was identified in a study of CD8+ T cells in alopecia areata. RNA was isolated and reverse transcribed to cDNA, the sequencing template. Assay: immunoSEQ multiplex PCR; the TCRdb copy retains only in-frame clones and omits some. The sample presents 270,000 or so clones, none singletons. This clone was observed a few times. Its specificity is unknown. Germline and genes here are mouse. The read gets to within 4 residues of the CDR3 end, and the germline J gene fills in the rest. General study points: Normal scalp had lower clonality than lesional scalp, with alopecia totalis/universalis lesions showing this most strongly. Mice gave a clearer picture of TCR sharing than patients did, possibly for HLA-related reasons.

A panel of CD4, CD8alpha, NKG2D, NKG2ACE and other markers served to sort pooled cutaneous lymph node cells. CDR1 NSHNY and CDR2 SYGAGN come from the germline V gene. The CDR3 is made up of 16 amino acids. V lost 1 base and J lost 5; bases outside the gene matches: 5. V and J are TRBV13-1 and TRBJ2-2; TRBD2 aligns across 10 bases. The sample comprised CD4+ T cells sorted from a lymph node. The origin of this receptor is a C3H/HeJ mouse with alopecia areata. For this strain, the MHC haplotype corresponds to H2-k. The CDR3 bases that were read are TGTGCCAGCAGTGATACCGGGACTGGGGCGACCGGG. It encodes CASSDTGTGATG. In full, the CDR3 is CASSDTGTGATGQLYF.